Sequencing of this T cell receptor beta chain was carried out in a study of cytomegalovirus exposure and HLA in healthy donors. The PCR had 60 Vbeta and 13 Jbeta primers. Some clones are missing from TCRdb's copy, which holds only in-frame ones; the method was immunoSEQ multiplex PCR. The profile shows approximately 160,000 clones, over 70% of them singletons. The germline CDR1 and CDR2 sequences are MDHEN and SYDVKM. This CDR3 has 15 amino acids. The V and J ends lost 10 bases and 0 bases, in that order; junction bases with no gene match: 11. What was sequenced was PBMCs. This receptor was identified in a man aged 25-45 years in good health and CMV-seropositive. The J gene is TRBJ2-7, the V gene TRBV28; the match to TRBD1 covers 8 bases. CDR3 bases: TGTGCCACTCAGGGGGCAAGGGTAGGCTCCTACGAGCAGTACTTC. Residues: CATQGARVGSYEQYF.